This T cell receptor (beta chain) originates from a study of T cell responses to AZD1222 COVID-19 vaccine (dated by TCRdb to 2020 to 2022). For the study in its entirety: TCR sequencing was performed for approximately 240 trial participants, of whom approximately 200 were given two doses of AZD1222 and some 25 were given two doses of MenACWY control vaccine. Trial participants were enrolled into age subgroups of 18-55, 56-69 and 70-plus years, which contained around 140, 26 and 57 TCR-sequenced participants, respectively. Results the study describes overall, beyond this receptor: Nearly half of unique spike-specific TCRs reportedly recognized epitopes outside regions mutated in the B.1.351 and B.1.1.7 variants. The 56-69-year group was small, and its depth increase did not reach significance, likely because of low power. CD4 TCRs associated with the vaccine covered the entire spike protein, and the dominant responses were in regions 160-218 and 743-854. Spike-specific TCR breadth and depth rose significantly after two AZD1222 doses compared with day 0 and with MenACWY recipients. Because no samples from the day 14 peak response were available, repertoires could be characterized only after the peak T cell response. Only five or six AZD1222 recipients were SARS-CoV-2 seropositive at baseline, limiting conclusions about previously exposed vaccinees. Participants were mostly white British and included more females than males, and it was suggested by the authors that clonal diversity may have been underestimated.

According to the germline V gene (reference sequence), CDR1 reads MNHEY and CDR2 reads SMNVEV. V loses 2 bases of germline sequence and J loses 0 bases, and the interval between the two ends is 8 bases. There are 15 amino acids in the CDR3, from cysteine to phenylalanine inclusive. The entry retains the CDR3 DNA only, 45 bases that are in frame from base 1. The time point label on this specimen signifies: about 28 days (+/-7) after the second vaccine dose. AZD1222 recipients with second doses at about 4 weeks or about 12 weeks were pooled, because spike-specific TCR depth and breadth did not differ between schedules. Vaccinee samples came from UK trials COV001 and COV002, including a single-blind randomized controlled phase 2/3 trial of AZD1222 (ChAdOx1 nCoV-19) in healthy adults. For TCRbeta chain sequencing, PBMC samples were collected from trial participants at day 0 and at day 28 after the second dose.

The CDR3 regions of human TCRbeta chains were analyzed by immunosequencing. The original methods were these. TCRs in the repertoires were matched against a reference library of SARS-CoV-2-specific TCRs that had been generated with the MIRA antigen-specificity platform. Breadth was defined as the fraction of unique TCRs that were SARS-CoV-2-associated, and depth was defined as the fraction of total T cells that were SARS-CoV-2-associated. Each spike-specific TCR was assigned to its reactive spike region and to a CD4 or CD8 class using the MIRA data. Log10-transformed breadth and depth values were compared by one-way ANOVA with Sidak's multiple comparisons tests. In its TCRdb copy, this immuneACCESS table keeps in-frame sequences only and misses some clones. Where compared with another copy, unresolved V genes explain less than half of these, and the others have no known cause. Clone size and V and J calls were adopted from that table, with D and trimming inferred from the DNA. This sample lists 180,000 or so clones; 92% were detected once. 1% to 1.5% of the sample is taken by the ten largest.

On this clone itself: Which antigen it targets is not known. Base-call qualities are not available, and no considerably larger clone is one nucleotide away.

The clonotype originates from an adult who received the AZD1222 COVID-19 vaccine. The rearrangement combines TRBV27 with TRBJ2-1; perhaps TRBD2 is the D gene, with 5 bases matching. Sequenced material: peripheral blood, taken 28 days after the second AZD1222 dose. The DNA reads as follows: TGTGCCAGCAGTTTAGTAGCGCCCTCCTACAATGAGCAGTTCTTC. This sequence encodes CASSLVAPSYNEQFF.